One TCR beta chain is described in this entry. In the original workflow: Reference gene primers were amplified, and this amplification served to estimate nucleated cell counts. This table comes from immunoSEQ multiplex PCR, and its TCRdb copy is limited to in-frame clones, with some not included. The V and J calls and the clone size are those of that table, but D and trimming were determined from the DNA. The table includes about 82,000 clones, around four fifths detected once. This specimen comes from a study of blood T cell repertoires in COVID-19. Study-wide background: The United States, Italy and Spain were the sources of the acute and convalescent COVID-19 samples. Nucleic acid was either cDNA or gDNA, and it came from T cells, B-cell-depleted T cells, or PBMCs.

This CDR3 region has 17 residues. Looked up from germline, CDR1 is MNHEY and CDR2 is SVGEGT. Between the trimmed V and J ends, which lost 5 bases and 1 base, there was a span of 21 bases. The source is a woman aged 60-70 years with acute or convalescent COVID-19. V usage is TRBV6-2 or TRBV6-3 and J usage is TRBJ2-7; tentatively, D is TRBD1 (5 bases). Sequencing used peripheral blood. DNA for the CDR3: TGTGCCAGCAGTCCCCCCCCGCCGACAGCGTCATCCTACGAGCAGTACTTC. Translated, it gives CASSPPPPTASSYEQYF.